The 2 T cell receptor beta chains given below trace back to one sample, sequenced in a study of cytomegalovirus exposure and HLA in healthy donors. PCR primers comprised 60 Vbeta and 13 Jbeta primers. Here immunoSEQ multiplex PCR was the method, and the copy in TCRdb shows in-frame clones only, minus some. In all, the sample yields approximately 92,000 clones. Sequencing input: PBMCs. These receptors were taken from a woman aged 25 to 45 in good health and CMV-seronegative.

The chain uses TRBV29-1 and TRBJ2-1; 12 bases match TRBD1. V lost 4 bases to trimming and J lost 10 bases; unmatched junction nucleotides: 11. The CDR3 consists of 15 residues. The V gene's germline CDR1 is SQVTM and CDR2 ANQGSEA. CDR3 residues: CSVVKGQGAIWEQFF. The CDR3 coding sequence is TGCAGCGTTGTTAAGGGACAGGGGGCGATCTGGGAGCAGTTCTTC.

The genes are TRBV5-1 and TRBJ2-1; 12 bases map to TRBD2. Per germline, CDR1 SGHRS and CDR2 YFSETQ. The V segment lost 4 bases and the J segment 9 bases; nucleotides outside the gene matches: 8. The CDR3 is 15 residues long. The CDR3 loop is CASSPSSGGGIEQFF. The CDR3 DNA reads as TGCGCCAGCAGCCCCTCTAGCGGGGGGGGTATTGAGCAGTTCTTC.